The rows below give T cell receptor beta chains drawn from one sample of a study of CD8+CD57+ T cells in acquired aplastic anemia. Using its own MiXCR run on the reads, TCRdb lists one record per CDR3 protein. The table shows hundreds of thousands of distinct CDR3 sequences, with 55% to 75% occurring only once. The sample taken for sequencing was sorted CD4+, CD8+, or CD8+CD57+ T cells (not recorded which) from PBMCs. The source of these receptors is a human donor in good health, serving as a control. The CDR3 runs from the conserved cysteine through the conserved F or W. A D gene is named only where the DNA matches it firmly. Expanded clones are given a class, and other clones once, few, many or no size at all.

DNA: TGTGCCAGCAGCTCGCAGGGGAGAAAGAATGGCTACACCTTC; CDR3: CASSSQGRKNGYTF; D: .; J: TRBJ1-2; size: .; V: TRBV7-9; length: 14
DNA: TGTGCCAGCAGCTTAGGGACTAGCCCAGAGACCCAGTACCTTCACTTT; CDR3: CASSLGTSPETQYLHF; D: .; J: TRBJ1-6; size: .; V: TRBV7-8; length: 16
DNA: TGTGCCAGCAGCTTAGGCGGGGGGGCCCTCTACGAGCAGTACTTC; CDR3: CASSLGGGALYEQYF; D: TRBD2; J: TRBJ2-7; size: many; V: TRBV7-6; length: 15
DNA: TGCAGTGCTAGAGGGACAGGGGGTGACTATGGCTACACCTTC; CDR3: CSARGTGGDYGYTF; D: TRBD1; J: TRBJ1-2; size: many; V: TRBV20-1; length: 14
DNA: TGCAGTGCTAGTGCACCCCTCACCTACGGGGAGCTGTTTTTT; CDR3: CSASAPLTYGELFF; D: .; J: TRBJ2-2; size: .; V: TRBV20-1; length: 14
DNA: TGTGCCAGCAGCCTAAGCGAGAACTACCCGCCCGAGCATTTT; CDR3: CASSLSENYPPEHF; D: .; J: TRBJ1-5; size: .; V: TRBV7-2; length: 14
DNA: TGTGCTAGCAGCTTGGGGCTTGGGGATGTGCAGTTCTTCTATTTT; CDR3: CASSLGLGDVQFFYF; D: .; J: TRBJ2-3; size: .; V: TRBV7-6; length: 15
DNA: TGCGCCATCAGTGGCAAGACCGGGACATTTGGCGGCTACACCTTC; CDR3: CAISGKTGTFGGYTF; D: .; J: TRBJ1-2; size: .; V: TRBV10-3; length: 15
DNA: TGTGCCAGCAGCTCCGTTCCGAGGGGGGCAGATGAGCAGGCTTTCTTT; CDR3: CASSSVPRGADEQAFF; D: .; J: TRBJ1-1; size: .; V: TRBV7-2; length: 16
DNA: TGCGCCAGCAGCCCTGGACACGGTCGTCACCAGCATTTT; CDR3: CASSPGHGRHQHF; D: .; J: TRBJ1-5; size: .; V: TRBV5-1; length: 13
DNA: TGTGCCAGCAGTGAACAGAGCTTCTATGGCTACACCTTC; CDR3: CASSEQSFYGYTF; D: .; J: TRBJ1-2; size: .; V: TRBV4-2; length: 13
DNA: TGTGCCAGCAGGCCCCGGACGGGGGGGTGGGCACAGCTCCACTTT; CDR3: CASRPRTGGWAQLHF; D: .; J: TRBJ1-6; size: .; V: TRBV7-2; length: 15
DNA: TGTGCCAGCAGTGAGTACTACCGGGACAGGGAAAACTCACCCCTCCACTTT; CDR3: CASSEYYRDRENSPLHF; D: TRBD1; J: TRBJ1-6; size: .; V: TRBV10-1; length: 17
DNA: TGTGCCAGCAGCGTGTCGGGACGAACCTACGAGCAGTACTTC; CDR3: CASSVSGRTYEQYF; D: .; J: TRBJ2-7; size: .; V: TRBV7-3; length: 14
DNA: TGCGCCAGCAGTGAGTCAGGGGGGGGAGAGGCGCAGTACTTC; CDR3: CASSESGGGEAQYF; D: .; J: TRBJ2-7; size: .; V: TRBV10-2; length: 14
DNA: TGTGCCAGCGGGCCGGGACTGCAAGAGACCCAGTACTTC; CDR3: CASGPGLQETQYF; D: .; J: TRBJ2-5; size: .; V: TRBV6-1; length: 13
DNA: TGTGCTAGCAGCTTAGACAGGGGAGACGACCAGCACTTCTTC; CDR3: CASSLDRGDDQHFF; D: TRBD1; J: TRBJ2-7; size: .; V: TRBV7-7; length: 14
DNA: TGCAGTGCTAGACATCGCCCAAAAGACACCTTC; CDR3: CSARHRPKDTF; D: .; J: TRBJ1-2; size: .; V: TRBV20-1; length: 11
DNA: TGTGCCACCGACAGGAAAGGTGGCTACACCTTC; CDR3: CATDRKGGYTF; D: .; J: TRBJ1-2; size: .; V: TRBV10-3; length: 11
DNA: TGTGCCAGCAGCGGACAGGGGGCGAGAGATACGCAGTATTTT; CDR3: CASSGQGARDTQYF; D: TRBD1; J: TRBJ2-3; size: .; V: TRBV6-5; length: 14
DNA: TGTGCCAGCAGCCCACTGGACAGGAACAACGAGCAGTACTTC; CDR3: CASSPLDRNNEQYF; D: TRBD1; J: TRBJ2-7; size: .; V: TRBV5-4; length: 14
DNA: TGCGCCAGCAGCCAAGAAGGGGGAAACTATGGCTACACCTTC; CDR3: CASSQEGGNYGYTF; D: .; J: TRBJ1-2; size: many; V: TRBV4-3; length: 14
DNA: TGTGCCAGCAGCCGAGCCTCACTGACCAACGTCCTCAATCAGCCCCAGCATTTT; CDR3: CASSRASLTNVLNQPQHF; D: .; J: TRBJ1-5; size: .; V: TRBV7-2; length: 18
DNA: TGTGCCAGCAGTTTATGGGACCCGAAGGGAGGCTACACCTTC; CDR3: CASSLWDPKGGYTF; D: .; J: TRBJ1-2; size: many; V: TRBV12-3/TRBV12-4; length: 14
DNA: TGTGCCAGCAGCTCAAGGACAGAACACTATGGCTATACCTTC; CDR3: CASSSRTEHYGYTF; D: .; J: TRBJ1-2; size: .; V: TRBV9; length: 14
DNA: TGTGCCACGGGGGGGCGTTTCGAAAAACTGTTTTTT; CDR3: CATGGRFEKLFF; D: .; J: TRBJ1-4; size: .; V: TRBV25-1; length: 12